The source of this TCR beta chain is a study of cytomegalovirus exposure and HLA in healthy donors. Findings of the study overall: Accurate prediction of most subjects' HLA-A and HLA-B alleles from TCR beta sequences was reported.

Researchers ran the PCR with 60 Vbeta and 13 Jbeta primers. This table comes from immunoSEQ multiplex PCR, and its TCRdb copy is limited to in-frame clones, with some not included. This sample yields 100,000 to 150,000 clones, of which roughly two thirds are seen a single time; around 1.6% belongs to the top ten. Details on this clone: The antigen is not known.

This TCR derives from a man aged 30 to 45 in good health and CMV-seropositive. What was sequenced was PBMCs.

The CDR3 sequence is CASSFLGADNQPQHF. The CDR3 DNA reads TGTGCCAGCAGTTTCTTGGGGGCTGACAATCAGCCCCAGCATTTT. The chain joins TRBV28 to TRBJ1-5, with a weak D call TRBD1 (6 bases). Trimming left V 3 bases short and J 3 bases short, with 12 bases between. There are 15 residues in the CDR3. The V gene's germline CDR1 is MDHEN and CDR2 SYDVKM.